The 20 T cell receptor beta chains reported below all come from one sample, sequenced in a study of T cell repertoires in cytomegalovirus infection. One entry per CDR3 protein, called by TCRdb with MiXCR from the reads. The repertoire has some 900,000 distinct CDR3 sequences, less than 35% of them found once; the top ten carry over 10%. What these receptors recognize is not known. This sample comprised cultured CD8+ T cells from PBMCs, obtained from culture after CMV antigen stimulation. These TCRs come from a human donor in good health (CMV status not recorded). Some clones in this sample may be carry-over from other donors' samples.

V gene TRBV6-6 combines with J gene TRBJ2-7, with no clear D. V was shortened by 0 bases and J by 3 bases, with 12 bases between the two germline ends. The germline CDR1 and CDR2 sequences are MNHNY and SVGAGI (reference sequence). This CDR3 comprises 15 residues. The CDR3 DNA reads as TGTGCCAGCAGTTACTCGAGGTTTCTGTACTACGAGCAGTACTTC. Residues: CASSYSRFLYYEQYF.

The V gene is TRBV5-8, the J gene TRBJ2-2; maybe TRBD1 (5 bases). The germline V and J ends were trimmed by 0 bases and 6 bases, with 9 bases remaining between them. Germline-derived CDR1 and CDR2 are SGHTS and YDEGEE. The CDR3 spans 14 residues. The CDR3 loop is CASSLDQGSGELFF. The CDR3 nucleotides read TGTGCCAGCAGCTTGGATCAGGGTTCCGGGGAGCTGTTTTTT.

This clonotype was seen only a few times. V is TRBV29-1 and J is TRBJ1-2; maybe TRBD1 (5 bases). The length of the CDR3 is 11 residues. From germline, CDR1 is SQVTM and CDR2 ANQGSEA. V shed 4 bases and J shed 6 bases, with 9 bases lying between them. CDR3: CSVAREDGYTF. The CDR3 region has the DNA TGCAGCGTTGCCAGGGAGGATGGCTACACCTTC.

In this sample, this clonotype turned up a few times. The rearrangement uses TRBV10-2 and TRBJ2-3; D is undetermined. The CDR3 totals 12 residues. Germline CDR1 and CDR2: WSHSY and SAAADI. The ends were cut back, 8 bases at V and 6 bases at J, with 12 bases in the middle. The CDR3 sequence is CASGPGPDTQYF. Written as DNA, the CDR3 is TGCGCCAGCGGCCCGGGCCCCGATACGCAGTATTTT.

J is TRBJ2-2 and V is TRBV7-3; D might be TRBD1 or TRBD2, each matching 5 bases. Trimming removed 5 bases from V and 1 base from J, with 14 bases in between. Germline V gene lookup returns CDR1 SGHTA and CDR2 FQGTGA. The CDR3 consists of 16 residues. The CDR3 protein is CASSGPGRKNTGELFF. For the CDR3, the DNA is TGTGCCAGCAGCGGTCCGGGACGCAAGAACACCGGGGAGCTGTTTTTT. Using reference TRBV7-3 and TRBJ2-2 for the parts outside the CDR3, the full variable domain is GAGVSQTPSNKVTEKGKYVELRCDPISGHTALYWYRQSLGQGPEFLIYFQGTGAADDSGLPNDRFFAVRPEGSVSTLKIQRTERGDSAVYLCASSGPGRKNTGELFFGEGSRLTVL.

This clonotype was counted between two and nine times. The CDR3 here is CAISESSGVLYNEQFF. CDR3 DNA sequence: TGTGCCATCAGTGAGTCGAGCGGGGTGCTCTACAATGAGCAGTTCTTC. The chain recombines TRBV10-3 with TRBJ2-1, with TRBD2 identical over 7 bases. The CDR3 runs to 16 residues. CDR1 is ENHRY, CDR2 SYGVKD, per germline. V was pared by 0 bases and J by 3 bases, with 5 bases of the junction left unmatched.

This clonotype was seen only a few times. This chain joins TRBV19 and TRBJ2-2; D could derive from TRBD1 or TRBD2 (6 bases each). Germline CDR1 LNHDA, CDR2 SQIVND (reference sequence). There are 14 residues in the CDR3. V was cut by 10 bases and J by 0 bases, with 12 bases left in between. The CDR3: CANRGGPNTGELFF. Here the CDR3 DNA reads TGTGCCAATAGAGGGGGGCCGAACACCGGGGAGCTGTTTTTT.

The J gene is TRBJ2-1, the V gene TRBV11-2; TRBD1 agrees at 9 bases. With V trimmed by 7 bases and J by 1 base, 8 bases remained unmatched. Germline CDR1 and CDR2: SGHAT and FQNNGV. CDR3 length equals 16 residues. The CDR3 DNA is TGTGCCAGCAAGCAGCCGGGACAGGGTTCCTACAATGAGCAGTTCTTC. Its translation is CASKQPGQGSYNEQFF.

As to this clonotype: At one of its ends the junction is not consistent with the germline gene, which may arise from a read error. V usage is TRBV7-7 and J usage is TRBJ2-1, with 9 positions matching TRBD2. CDR3 length equals 17 residues. Germline CDR1 SSHAT, CDR2 FNYEAQ (reference sequence). CDR3 nucleotide sequence: TGTGCTAGCAGCCTAGGGAGTAGCGGGGGCCTATACAATGAGCAGTTCTTC. Its translation: CASSLGSSGGLYNEQFF.

This clonotype was detected ten times or more. The chain links TRBV7-2 to TRBJ2-3; TRBD1 aligns across 8 bases. The CDR3 has 15 amino acids. Germline CDR1 reads SGHTA; CDR2 reads FQGNSA. J was trimmed by 5 bases and V by 2 bases; bases with no gene match: 6. The CDR3 bases are TGTGCCAGCAGCTTATTGGACAGGGTGAAAGATACGCAGTATTTT. The encoded protein is CASSLLDRVKDTQYF.

The chain couples TRBV5-6 to TRBJ1-2; no clear D. Trimming removed 2 bases from V and 5 bases from J, with 13 bases in between. This CDR3 spans 14 amino acids. Germline V gene lookup returns CDR1 SGHDT and CDR2 YYEEEE. For the CDR3, the DNA is TGTGCCAGCAGCTTAGAACCGAACTTTTATGGCTACACCTTC. Translation: CASSLEPNFYGYTF.

J is TRBJ2-5 and V is TRBV25-1; D is unresolved. V was cut by 4 bases and J by 2 bases, with 8 bases left in between. The CDR3 length is 13 residues. CDR1 and CDR2 from the germline V gene are MGHDK and SYGVNS. CDR3 region: CASSVGTQETQYF. The CDR3 coding sequence is TGTGCCAGCAGTGTAGGAACTCAAGAGACCCAGTACTTC.

Here the CDR3 DNA reads TGTACCAGCAGCGCGTTTCAAGAGAGTACGCAGTATTTT. Protein: CTSSAFQESTQYF. V usage is TRBV7-2 and J usage is TRBJ2-3; D is ambiguous. CDR1 SGHTA and CDR2 FQGNSA come from the germline V gene. The CDR3 spans 13 residues. Trimming stripped 5 bases from V and 8 bases from J, with 14 bases between.

This clonotype has a handful of counts. The chain carries TRBV6-1 and TRBJ2-3; D is unresolved. The CDR3 sequence is 16 residues long. Germline CDR1 MNHNS, CDR2 SASEGT. V dropped 8 bases and J dropped 2 bases, with 20 bases sitting between them. The CDR3 DNA is TGTGCCAGCTCCCCAACTCCGGCTAAACCCACAGATACGCAGTATTTT. As protein: CASSPTPAKPTDTQYF.

This clonotype occurred a few times. V and J are TRBV6-2 or TRBV6-3 and TRBJ1-1; D call uncertain. There are 14 residues in the CDR3. Trimming stripped 7 bases from V and 0 bases from J, with 12 bases between. Germline V lookup: CDR1 MNHEY, CDR2 SVGEGT. The CDR3 coding sequence is TGTGCCAGCACTAGAGGACCGATGAACACTGAAGCTTTCTTT. Protein product: CASTRGPMNTEAFF.

This clonotype was counted a few times. This sequence joins TRBV6-5 and TRBJ2-1; 7 bases align to TRBD1. Germline values: CDR1 MNHEY, CDR2 SVGAGI. The length of the CDR3 is 15 residues. Losses at the gene ends were 0 bases for V and 7 bases for J; bases not matched to a gene: 6. The CDR3 DNA sequence: TGTGCCAGCAGTTACTCCAGACAGGGCGGAAATGAGCAGTTCTTC. This codes for CASSYSRQGGNEQFF.

This clonotype was counted a few times. The chain couples TRBV6-5 to TRBJ2-4; D not certain. Germline V gene lookup returns CDR1 MNHEY and CDR2 SVGAGI. Trimming took 6 bases from V and 9 from J, leaving 21 bases between them. The CDR3 length is 15 residues. The CDR3 loop is CASSLSLVGSGIQYF. The CDR3 region has the DNA TGTGCCAGCAGCCTGAGTCTCGTGGGTTCGGGCATTCAGTACTTC.

This clonotype was seen only a few times. The chain employs TRBV4-1 and TRBJ1-1; a possible D gene is TRBD1 (5 bases). The length of the CDR3 is 15 residues. V lost 0 bases and J 1 base, leaving 9 bases between the germline ends. Germline V gene sequence: CDR1 MGHRA, CDR2 YSYEKL. CDR3 DNA sequence: TGCGCCAGCAGCCAAGAGGGGACTTGGAACACTGAAGCTTTCTTT. Translation: CASSQEGTWNTEAFF.

V gene TRBV6-1 combines with J gene TRBJ2-7; the match to TRBD2 covers 10 bases. Germline V gene data show CDR1 as MNHNS and CDR2 as SASEGT. The J segment lost 3 bases and the V segment lost 6 bases, leaving 8 bases of the junction unmatched. The CDR3 spans 15 residues. The CDR3 nucleotides read TGTGCCAGCAGCGTTAGCGGGGGGACTTACTACGAGCAGTACGTC. It specifies CASSVSGGTYYEQYV.

This clonotype was seen more than once but under ten times. V usage is TRBV29-1 and J usage is TRBJ2-7; tentatively, D is TRBD1 (6 bases). The V end lost 3 bases, the J end lost 2 bases, and 11 bases lay between the germline ends. The CDR3 is made up of 13 amino acids. The germline gives CDR1 SQVTM, CDR2 ANQGSEA. CDR3 loop: CSVEGDTTYEQYF. The CDR3 DNA is TGCAGCGTTGAGGGGGACACCACCTACGAGCAGTACTTC.